This passage covers 28 T cell receptor beta chains from one sample sequenced in a study of identical twins. Each CDR3 protein gets one entry after TCRdb re-called the 5' RACE reads with MiXCR. The data contain under 900,000 distinct CDR3 sequences, approximately 18% of them singletons. The sample was also reused in another study, on T cells expressing NK-cell markers.

The specimen was PBMCs. The receptor source for this set is a woman in her late teens or twenties in good health.

The chain has TRBV6-5 and TRBJ2-2; tentative D call: TRBD1 (6 bases). Trimming cost V 2 bases and J 1 base, with 14 bases left between them. The V gene's germline CDR1 is MNHEY and CDR2 SVGAGI. The CDR3 runs to 17 residues. The DNA for the CDR3 is TGTGCCAGCAGTTACCCGACAGGCCAGGGGAACACCGGGGAGCTGTTTTTT. Its protein is CASSYPTGQGNTGELFF.

This clonotype was recorded a few times. The CDR3 region is CASSPRGRYQSDTQYF. Written as DNA, the CDR3 is TGTGCCAGCAGCCCGCGCGGGAGGTATCAGTCAGATACGCAGTATTTT. The rearrangement links TRBV12-3 or TRBV12-4 to TRBJ2-3; 8 positions match TRBD2. J gave up 4 bases and V 6 bases, and 12 bases lay outside the gene matches. This CDR3 is 16 amino acids long.

V and J are TRBV25-1 and TRBJ2-3; D may be TRBD1 or TRBD2 (7 bases each). Looked up from germline, CDR1 is MGHDK and CDR2 is SYGVNS. Trimming took 2 bases from V and 13 from J, leaving 16 bases between them. This CDR3 contains 13 residues. In nucleotides, the CDR3 is TGTGCCAGCAGTGAAGCAGGGGGGGTCAGGAAGTATTTT. This codes for CASSEAGGVRKYF.

The V gene is TRBV12-3 or TRBV12-4, the J gene TRBJ1-1; D unclear. The CDR3 covers 15 residues. V gave up 4 bases and J gave up 5 bases, with 17 bases separating them. The CDR3 sequence is CASSSPRRGRTEAFF. CDR3 bases: TGTGCCAGCAGTTCCCCCCGGCGGGGTCGGACTGAAGCTTTCTTT.

The chain uses TRBV12-3 or TRBV12-4 and TRBJ2-1, with D hard to call. The CDR3 contains 12 residues. V lost 5 bases, J lost 12 bases, and 14 bases lay in between. The CDR3 coding sequence is TGTGCCAGCAGTCGAGATACGGCCCTGCAGTTCTTC. This sequence encodes CASSRDTALQFF.

The chain links TRBV6-5 to TRBJ1-1; D is uncertain. This CDR3 spans 15 amino acids. Between the trimmed V and J ends, which lost 0 bases and 2 bases, there was a span of 10 bases. In germline, CDR1 is MNHEY, CDR2 SVGAGI. This CDR3 reads CASSYSMRTNTEAFF. In DNA form, the CDR3 reads TGTGCCAGCAGTTACTCGATGCGGACCAACACTGAAGCTTTCTTT.

The chain links TRBV5-1 to TRBJ1-6; D remains ambiguous. From germline, CDR1 is SGHRS and CDR2 YFSETQ. This CDR3 is built from 14 residues. V lost 3 bases and J 9 bases, leaving 13 bases between the germline ends. CDR3 sequence reads: CASSSQAGSSPLHF. Here the CDR3 DNA reads TGCGCCAGCAGCTCCCAAGCGGGGTCTTCACCCCTCCACTTT.

The chain has TRBV7-9 and TRBJ2-5; a weak D match, TRBD2 (6 bases). Germline values: CDR1 SEHNR, CDR2 FQNEAQ (reference sequence). The V end lost 5 bases, the J end lost 4 bases, and 17 bases lay between the germline ends. This CDR3 has 15 amino acids. CDR3 nucleotides: TGTGCCAGCAGCGGCCCGCGGGGACGAGGAGAGACCCAGTACTTC. Protein: CASSGPRGRGETQYF.

The rearrangement links TRBV7-8 to TRBJ2-7, with a weak D call TRBD2 (5 bases). V was shortened by 3 bases and J by 3 bases, with 15 bases between the two germline ends. The CDR3 totals 15 residues. Germline CDR1 is SGHVS and CDR2 is FQNEAQ. The CDR3 bases are TGTGCCAGCAGCTTTGGACCGATCGGGGTCTACGAGCAGTACTTC. Amino acid sequence: CASSFGPIGVYEQYF. Filled out from reference TRBV7-8 and TRBJ2-7, the complete variable domain reads GAGVSQSPRYKVAKRGQDVALRCDPISGHVSLFWYQQALGQGPEFLTYFQNEAQLDKSGLPSDRFFAERPEGSVSTLKIQRTQQEDSAVYLCASSFGPIGVYEQYFGPGTRLTVT.

J is TRBJ2-7 and V is TRBV5-6; 9 bases map to TRBD2. V dropped 0 bases and J dropped 6; count of bases not matched to a gene: 10. The germline V gene encodes CDR1 SGHDT and CDR2 YYEEEE. This CDR3 has 16 amino acids. This chain's CDR3 is CASSLANWGGRGEQYF. For the CDR3, the DNA is TGTGCCAGCAGCTTGGCCAACTGGGGCGGGAGGGGCGAGCAGTACTTC.

This clonotype was seen more than once but under ten times. This rearrangement joins TRBV12-3 or TRBV12-4 to TRBJ2-7, with 13 bases fitting TRBD2. J gave up 6 bases and V 5 bases, and 7 bases lay outside the gene matches. CDR3 size: 15 residues. CDR3 bases: TGTGCCAGCAGTCTCAGGACTAGCGGGAGAGGCGAGCAGTACTTC. Protein product: CASSLRTSGRGEQYF.

Only a few counts were recorded for this clonotype. The V and J genes are TRBV20-1 and TRBJ2-1; no clear D gene. The germline gives CDR1 DFQATT, CDR2 SNEGSKA (reference sequence). The CDR3 has 13 amino acids. Between the trimmed V and J ends, which lost 0 bases and 4 bases, there was a span of 7 bases. The CDR3 coding sequence is TGCAGTGCTAGAGAAGCTAGATACAATGAGCAGTTCTTC. Protein product: CSAREARYNEQFF.

This clonotype came up a few times. CDR3 in amino acids: CSARMGYEQYF. Here the CDR3 DNA reads TGCAGTGCTAGAATGGGCTACGAGCAGTACTTC. The genes are TRBV20-1 and TRBJ2-7; D unresolved. This CDR3 region has 11 residues. V lost 2 bases, J lost 3 bases, and 5 bases lay in between. CDR1 DFQATT and CDR2 SNEGSKA come from the germline V gene (reference sequence).

This clonotype was found a few times. The gene calls are TRBV20-1 and TRBJ1-3; D is unclear. Germline CDR1 and CDR2: DFQATT and SNEGSKA (reference sequence). The ends were cut back, 3 bases at V and 0 bases at J, with 9 bases in the middle. The CDR3 runs to 14 residues. The CDR3 region is CSASSGASGNTIYF. The CDR3, as DNA: TGCAGTGCTAGTTCGGGTGCCTCTGGAAACACCATATATTTT.

This clonotype was counted only a few times. The V and J genes are TRBV6-5 and TRBJ1-1; D gene unclear. From germline, CDR1 is MNHEY and CDR2 SVGAGI. The CDR3 runs to 12 residues. Trimming pared 6 bases from V and 9 bases from J, leaving 14 bases between. The CDR3 sequence is CASRPRVGKAFF. CDR3 nucleotides: TGTGCCAGCAGGCCTAGGGTAGGGAAAGCTTTCTTT.

The CDR3, as DNA: TGCAGCTCTGGTAGGGGGAACACTGAAGCTTTCTTT. It encodes CSSGRGNTEAFF. This chain links TRBV20-1 with TRBJ1-1; tentatively, D is TRBD1 (5 bases). The CDR3 consists of 12 residues. Per the germline V gene, CDR1 is DFQATT and CDR2 is SNEGSKA (reference sequence).

The CDR3 reads CASSRDSGTRTDTQYF. Written as DNA, the CDR3 is TGCGCCAGCAGCCGAGACAGCGGGACTCGCACAGATACGCAGTATTTT. V usage is TRBV4-3 and J usage is TRBJ2-3; 7 positions agree with TRBD2. V shed 4 bases, J shed 1 base, and the junction held 8 bases outside the gene matches. The germline V gene encodes CDR1 LGHNA and CDR2 YSLEER. The CDR3 spans 16 residues.

The rearrangement joins TRBV19 to TRBJ2-6; TRBD1 matches at 7 bases. The J segment lost 2 bases and the V segment lost 7 bases, leaving 11 bases of the junction unmatched. Germline-derived CDR1 and CDR2 are LNHDA and SQIVND (reference sequence). This CDR3 has 17 residues. The chain's CDR3 is CASKRDSGGAGANVLTF. CDR3 in DNA: TGTGCCAGTAAAAGGGACAGTGGGGGAGCTGGGGCCAACGTCCTGACTTTC.

This clonotype showed up just a few times. V gene TRBV18 combines with J gene TRBJ2-3, with no clear D. V was cut by 4 bases and J by 2 bases, with 19 bases left in between. The CDR3 runs 17 residues. Germline V gene data show CDR1 as KGHSH and CDR2 as LQKENI. CDR3 DNA: TGTGCCAGCTCACGAGGTTTGATTGGCACCGACACAGATACGCAGTATTTT. Its translation: CASSRGLIGTDTDTQYF.

This clonotype came up many times. The chain employs TRBV29-1 and TRBJ2-5; TRBD1 matches 7 bases. Germline V gene data show CDR1 as SQVTM and CDR2 as ANQGSEA. This CDR3 comprises 14 residues. Unmatched junction bases numbered 9, after V lost 6 bases and J lost 2 bases. CDR3 sequence: CSVSRDRVQETQYF. The CDR3 nucleotides are TGCAGCGTATCCCGGGACAGAGTACAAGAGACCCAGTACTTC.

CDR3 DNA sequence: TGTGCCAGCAGCGTACTTTGGGCGGGAGACCACCGGACCGGGGAGCTGTTTTTT. Residues: CASSVLWAGDHRTGELFF. V is TRBV5-6 and J is TRBJ2-2, with TRBD2 matching over 7 bases. The CDR3 consists of 18 residues. The V and J ends lost 4 bases and 5 bases, in that order; junction bases with no gene match: 17. Germline CDR1 is SGHDT and CDR2 is YYEEEE.

This clonotype appeared a few times. The chain uses TRBV7-9 and TRBJ2-7, with D possibly matching TRBD1 (6 bases). Germline CDR1 and CDR2: SEHNR and FQNEAQ (reference sequence). The CDR3 length is 15 residues. The germline V and J ends were trimmed by 5 bases and 0 bases, with 14 bases remaining between them. The CDR3 sequence is CASSNLTGFSYEQYF. CDR3 nucleotide sequence: TGTGCCAGCAGCAACTTGACAGGATTCTCCTACGAGCAGTACTTC.

J is TRBJ2-5 and V is TRBV20-1; 12 nucleotides line up with TRBD2. The germline gives CDR1 DFQATT, CDR2 SNEGSKA (reference sequence). CDR3 length equals 14 residues. Losses at the gene ends were 5 bases for V and 6 bases for J; bases not matched to a gene: 7. In nucleotides, the CDR3 is TGCAGTGCTTCCGTTACTAGCGGGGGGCAGACCCAGTACTTC. Protein sequence: CSASVTSGGQTQYF.

This chain joins TRBV5-4 and TRBJ2-7, with D tentatively TRBD1 or TRBD2 (5 bases each). The CDR3 length is 13 residues. The germline CDR1 and CDR2 sequences are SGHNT and YYREEE (reference sequence). The V gene lost 3 bases and the J gene lost 10 bases, with 17 bases spanning the gap. This CDR3 reads CASSSGQDSPQYF. DNA for the CDR3: TGTGCCAGCAGCTCGGGGCAGGACTCACCTCAGTACTTC.

This clonotype was seen only a few times. The CDR3 nucleotides read TGTGCCAGCAGGGGCTTAGGGACTTGGTACGAGCAGTACTTC. This sequence encodes CASRGLGTWYEQYF. The V and J genes are TRBV12-3 or TRBV12-4 and TRBJ2-7, with D perhaps TRBD2 (6 bases). The V gene lost 6 bases and the J gene lost 4 bases, with 16 bases spanning the gap. This CDR3 region has 14 residues.

The chain is built from TRBV5-1 and TRBJ2-7; 11 bases line up with TRBD1. V dropped 5 bases and J dropped 7; count of bases not matched to a gene: 11. The CDR3 consists of 15 residues. Germline V gene lookup returns CDR1 SGHRS and CDR2 YFSETQ. The CDR3: CASRLGQGALREQYF. CDR3 sequence (DNA): TGCGCCAGCAGATTAGGACAGGGGGCGCTGAGGGAGCAGTACTTC. The full variable domain, its missing parts supplied by reference TRBV5-1 and TRBJ2-7, is KAGVTQTPRYLIKTRGQQVTLSCSPISGHRSVSWYQQTPGQGLQFLFEYFSETQRNKGNFPGRFSGRQFSNSRSEMNVSTLELGDSALYLCASRLGQGALREQYFGPGTRLTVT.

The rearrangement links TRBV20-1 to TRBJ2-5, with D possibly TRBD1 on 5 matching bases. The CDR3 is made up of 13 amino acids. CDR1 and CDR2 (germline): DFQATT, SNEGSKA (reference sequence). Trimming cost V 3 bases and J 3 bases, with 11 bases left between them. The CDR3 here is CSASWGSEETQYF. In nucleotides, the CDR3 is TGCAGTGCTAGTTGGGGCAGTGAAGAGACCCAGTACTTC.

This chain connects TRBV20-1 to TRBJ2-3; no definite D call. This CDR3 comprises 12 residues. Germline CDR1 is DFQATT and CDR2 is SNEGSKA (reference sequence). Between the trimmed V and J ends, which lost 6 bases and 4 bases, there was a span of 11 bases. CDR3: CSAVPLPDTQYF. Here the CDR3 DNA reads TGCAGTGCCGTCCCCCTGCCAGATACGCAGTATTTT.